A selection of T cell receptor beta chains follows, all from one sample in a study of beta chain features in type 1 diabetes. Generated by immunoSEQ multiplex PCR, the TCRdb table keeps only in-frame clones and is missing some. The data show tens of thousands of clones, roughly half seen once. Sequencing used Tregs from blood. The receptors originated from a woman aged 18-29 years in good health. CDR3s include the opening cysteine and the closing phenylalanine or tryptophan. A clone size is listed for some rows: how often the clone was seen (once, few, many), or a class if it is expanded.

CDR3 protein	V gene	clone size	J gene
CASSGTGGPNEKLFF	TRBV6-4	-	TRBJ1-4
CASSPIAGKAVQYF	TRBV5-1	few	TRBJ2-7
CASSLAGEQYF	TRBV5-1	-	TRBJ2-7
CASSPRPGLHTDTQYF	TRBV5-5	-	TRBJ2-3
CSVEQGKGYGYTF	TRBV29-1	few	TRBJ1-2
CASSFTDSSTGELFF	TRBV7-9	-	TRBJ2-2
CASSLSSRGGTEAFF	TRBV7-8	-	TRBJ1-1
CASSFTGGSANQPQHF	TRBV5-4	-	TRBJ1-5
CASSSPDRGVGYTF	TRBV5-1	-	TRBJ1-2
CASRLAGGADTQYF	TRBV28	once	TRBJ2-3
CASSREEVQETQYF	TRBV18	few	TRBJ2-5
CASSLVEGWFNYNEQFF	TRBV11-2	-	TRBJ2-1
CAIRAGTANTEAFF	TRBV10-3	-	TRBJ1-1
CASRQTVNTEAFF	TRBV7-2	-	TRBJ1-1
CASSLSDSSYEQYF	TRBV27	-	TRBJ2-7
CASSVAGIPYEQYF	TRBV28	-	TRBJ2-7
CASSQVPGAPYEQYF	TRBV4-3	few	TRBJ2-7
CASRTGRRDEQYF	TRBV27	-	TRBJ2-7
CASSQVTGARYEQYF	TRBV4-1	-	-
CASSSLQGAGETEAFF	TRBV7-7	-	TRBJ1-1
CASSQAQGVGMPQHF	TRBV4-1	few	TRBJ1-5
CASSLLGPGDNQPQHF	TRBV11-2	few	TRBJ1-5
CSHSRMNTEAFF	TRBV29-1	few	TRBJ1-1
CASSSDGGAFLDTQYF	TRBV6-6	-	TRBJ2-3